This T cell receptor (beta chain) is from a study of vaccination and CD4 T cells after COVID-19. V dropped 4 bases and J dropped 5; count of bases not matched to a gene: 4. Germline V lookup: CDR1 MNHEY, CDR2 SMNVEV (reference sequence). The CDR3 is 13 residues long. Only a few counts were recorded for this clonotype. Its antigen is as yet unknown. With the Oncomine TCR Beta short-read assay, DNA from cultured CD4+ T cells was sequenced. TCRdb recomputed calls from the PCR reads with MiXCR, one row per CDR3 protein. The sample yields roughly 17,000 distinct CDR3 sequences, just over 70% seen once. Treatment: approximately nine-day PBMC culture with coronavirus spike peptide pools or control peptides (ViraFEST assay). After expanding antigen-specific T cells with peptide pools, ViraFEST sequenced their TCRs. More than 1.5 million PBMCs per well were cultured with 10 IU/ml IL-2 and about 10 ug/ml peptide pools. At days 3 and 7, half the medium was exchanged for fresh IL-2 medium. Once cultured roughly 10 days, CD4+ T cells underwent isolation by negative selection.

The TCR comes from a human donor who had recovered from COVID-19. The chain links TRBV27 to TRBJ1-1; TRBD1 matches at 7 bases. Sequencing was performed on CD4+ T cells from blood, cultured in vitro. The chain's CDR3 is CASSSYRGTEAFF. In DNA, the CDR3 is TGTGCCAGCAGTTCTTACAGGGGAACTGAAGCTTTCTTT.